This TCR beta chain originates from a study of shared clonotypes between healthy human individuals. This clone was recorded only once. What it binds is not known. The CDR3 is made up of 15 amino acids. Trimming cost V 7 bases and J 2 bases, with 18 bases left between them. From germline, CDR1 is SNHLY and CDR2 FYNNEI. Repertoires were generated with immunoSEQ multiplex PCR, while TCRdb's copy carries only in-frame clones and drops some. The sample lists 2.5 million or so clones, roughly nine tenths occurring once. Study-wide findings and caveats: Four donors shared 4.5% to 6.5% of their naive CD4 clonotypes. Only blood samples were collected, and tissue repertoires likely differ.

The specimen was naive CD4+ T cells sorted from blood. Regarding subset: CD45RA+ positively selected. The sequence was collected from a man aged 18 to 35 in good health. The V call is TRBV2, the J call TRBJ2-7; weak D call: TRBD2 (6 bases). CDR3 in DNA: TGTGCCAGCAATCCCACCCAGGGCGGGACCTACGAGCAGTACTTC. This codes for CASNPTQGGTYEQYF.